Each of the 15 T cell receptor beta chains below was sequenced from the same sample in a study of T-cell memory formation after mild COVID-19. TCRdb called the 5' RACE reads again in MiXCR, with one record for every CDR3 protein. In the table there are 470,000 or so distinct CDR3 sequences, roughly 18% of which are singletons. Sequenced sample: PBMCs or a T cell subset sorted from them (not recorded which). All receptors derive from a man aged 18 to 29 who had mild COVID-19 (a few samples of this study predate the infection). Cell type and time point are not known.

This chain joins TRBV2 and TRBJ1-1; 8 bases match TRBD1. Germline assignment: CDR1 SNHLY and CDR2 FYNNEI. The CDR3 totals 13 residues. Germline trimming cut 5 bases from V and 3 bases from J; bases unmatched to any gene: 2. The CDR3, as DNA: TGTGCCAGCAGTAAGACAGGGGACACTGAAGCTTTCTTT. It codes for CASSKTGDTEAFF. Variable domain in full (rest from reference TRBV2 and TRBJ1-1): EPEVTQTPSHQVTQMGQEVILRCVPISNHLYFYWYRQILGQKVEFLVSFYNNEISEKSEIFDDQFSVERPDGSNFTLKIRSTKLEDSAMYFCASSKTGDTEAFFGQGTRLTVV.

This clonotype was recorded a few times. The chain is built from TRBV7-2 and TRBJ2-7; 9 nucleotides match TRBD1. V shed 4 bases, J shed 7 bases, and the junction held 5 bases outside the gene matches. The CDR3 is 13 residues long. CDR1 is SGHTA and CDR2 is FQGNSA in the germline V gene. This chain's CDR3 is CASSSDRGGEQYF. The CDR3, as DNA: TGTGCCAGCAGCTCGGACAGGGGCGGAGAGCAGTACTTC.

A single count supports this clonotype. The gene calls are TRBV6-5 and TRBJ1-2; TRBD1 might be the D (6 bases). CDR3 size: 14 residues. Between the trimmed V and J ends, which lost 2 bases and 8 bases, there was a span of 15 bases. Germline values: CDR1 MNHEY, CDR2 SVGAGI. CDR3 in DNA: TGTGCCAGCAGTTACGGGCCAGGGGCGTCCGGCTACACCTTC. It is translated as CASSYGPGASGYTF.

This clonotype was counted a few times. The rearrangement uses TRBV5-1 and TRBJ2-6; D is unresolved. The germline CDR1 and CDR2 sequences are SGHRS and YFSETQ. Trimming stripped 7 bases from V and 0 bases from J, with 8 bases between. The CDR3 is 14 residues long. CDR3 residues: CASVDSSGANVLTF. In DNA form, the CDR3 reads TGCGCCAGCGTGGATTCCTCTGGGGCCAACGTCCTGACTTTC.

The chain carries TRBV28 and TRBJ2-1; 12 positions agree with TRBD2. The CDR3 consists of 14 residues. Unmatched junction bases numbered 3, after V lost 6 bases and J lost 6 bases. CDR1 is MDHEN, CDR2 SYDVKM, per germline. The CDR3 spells CASRTSGGSNEQFF. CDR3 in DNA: TGTGCCAGCAGGACTAGCGGGGGTTCCAATGAGCAGTTCTTC. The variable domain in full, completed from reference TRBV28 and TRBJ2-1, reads DVKVTQSSRYLVKRTGEKVFLECVQDMDHENMFWYRQDPGLGLRLIYFSYDVKMKEKGDIPEGYSVSREKKERFSLILESASTNQTSMYLCASRTSGGSNEQFFGPGTRLTVL.

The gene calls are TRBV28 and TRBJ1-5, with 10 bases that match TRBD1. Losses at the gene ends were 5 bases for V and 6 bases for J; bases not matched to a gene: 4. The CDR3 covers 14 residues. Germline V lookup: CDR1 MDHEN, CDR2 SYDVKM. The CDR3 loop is CASSTDRGLQPQHF. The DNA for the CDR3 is TGTGCCAGCAGTACCGACAGGGGGCTTCAGCCCCAGCATTTT.

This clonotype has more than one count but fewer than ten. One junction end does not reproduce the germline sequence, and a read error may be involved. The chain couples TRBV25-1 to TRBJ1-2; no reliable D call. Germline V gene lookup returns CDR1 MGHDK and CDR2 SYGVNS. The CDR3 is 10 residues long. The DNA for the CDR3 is TGTGCCAGCAGTGCACGCTTCCTCTCCTTC. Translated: CASSARFLSF.

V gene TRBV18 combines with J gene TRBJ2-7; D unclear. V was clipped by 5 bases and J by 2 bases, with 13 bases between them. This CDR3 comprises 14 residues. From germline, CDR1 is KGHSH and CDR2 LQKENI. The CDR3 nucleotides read TGTGCCAGCTCAGGCGTCGGGCTAACCTACGAGCAGTACTTC. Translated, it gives CASSGVGLTYEQYF.

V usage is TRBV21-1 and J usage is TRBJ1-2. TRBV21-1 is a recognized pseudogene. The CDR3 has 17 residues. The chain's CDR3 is CASSKFHLVETNYGYTF. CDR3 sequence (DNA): TGTGCCAGCAGCAAATTCCACTTAGTAGAGACTAACTATGGCTACACCTTC.

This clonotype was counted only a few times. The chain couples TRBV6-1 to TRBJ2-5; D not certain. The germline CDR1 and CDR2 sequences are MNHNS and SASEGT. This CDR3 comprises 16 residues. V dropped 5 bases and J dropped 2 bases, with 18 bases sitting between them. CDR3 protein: CASSSHDPSPQETQYF. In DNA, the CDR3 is TGTGCCAGCAGTTCCCATGACCCCAGTCCACAAGAGACCCAGTACTTC.

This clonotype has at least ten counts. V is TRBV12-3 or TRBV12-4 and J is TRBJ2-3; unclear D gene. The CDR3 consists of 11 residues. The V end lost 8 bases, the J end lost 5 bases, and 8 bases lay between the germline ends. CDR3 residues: CASQRLDTQYF. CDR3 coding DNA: TGTGCCAGCCAACGTCTAGATACGCAGTATTTT.

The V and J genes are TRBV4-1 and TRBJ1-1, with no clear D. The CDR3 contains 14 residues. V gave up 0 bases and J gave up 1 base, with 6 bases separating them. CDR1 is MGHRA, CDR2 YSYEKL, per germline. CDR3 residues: CASSQESPNTEAFF. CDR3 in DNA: TGCGCCAGCAGCCAAGAATCCCCGAACACTGAAGCTTTCTTT.

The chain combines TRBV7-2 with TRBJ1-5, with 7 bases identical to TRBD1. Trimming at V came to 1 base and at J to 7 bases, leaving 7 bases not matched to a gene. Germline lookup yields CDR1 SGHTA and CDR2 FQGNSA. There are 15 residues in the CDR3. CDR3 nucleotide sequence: TGTGCCAGCAGCTTAGTACAGGGGCTCGACCAGCCCCAGCATTTT. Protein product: CASSLVQGLDQPQHF.

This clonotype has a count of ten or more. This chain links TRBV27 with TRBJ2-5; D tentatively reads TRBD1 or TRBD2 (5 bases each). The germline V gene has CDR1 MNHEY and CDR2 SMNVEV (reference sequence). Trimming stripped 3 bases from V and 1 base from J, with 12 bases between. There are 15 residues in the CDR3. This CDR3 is CASSFRGRSQETQYF. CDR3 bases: TGTGCCAGCAGTTTTCGGGGCCGCAGCCAAGAGACCCAGTACTTC.

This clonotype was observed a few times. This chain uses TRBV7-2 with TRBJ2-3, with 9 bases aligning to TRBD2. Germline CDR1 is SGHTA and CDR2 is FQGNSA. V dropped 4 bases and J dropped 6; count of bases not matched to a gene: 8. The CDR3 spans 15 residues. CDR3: CASSYTRGGPDTQYF. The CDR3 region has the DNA TGTGCCAGCAGCTATACGCGGGGGGGCCCGGATACGCAGTATTTT.